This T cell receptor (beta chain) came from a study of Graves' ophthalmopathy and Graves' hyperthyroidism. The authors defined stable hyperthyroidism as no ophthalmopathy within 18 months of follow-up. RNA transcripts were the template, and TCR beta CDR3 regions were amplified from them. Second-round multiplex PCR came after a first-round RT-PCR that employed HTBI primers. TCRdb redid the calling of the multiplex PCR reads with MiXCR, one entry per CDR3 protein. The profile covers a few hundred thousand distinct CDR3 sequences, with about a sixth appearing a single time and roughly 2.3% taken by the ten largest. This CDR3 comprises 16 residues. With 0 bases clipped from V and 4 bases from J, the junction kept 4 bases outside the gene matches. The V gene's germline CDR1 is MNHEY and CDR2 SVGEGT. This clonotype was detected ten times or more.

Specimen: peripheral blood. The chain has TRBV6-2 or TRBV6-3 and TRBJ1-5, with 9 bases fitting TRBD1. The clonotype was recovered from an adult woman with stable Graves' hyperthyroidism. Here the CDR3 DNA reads TGTGCCAGCAGTTACTCACAAGGGACAGGGAATCAGCCCCAGCATTTT. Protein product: CASSYSQGTGNQPQHF.